This entry concerns a single T cell receptor beta chain. Its antigen remains unidentified. V was clipped by 1 base and J by 10 bases, with 16 bases between them. From germline, CDR1 is SEHNR and CDR2 FQNEAQ (reference sequence). The CDR3 has 14 amino acids. These data originate in a study of cytomegalovirus exposure and HLA in healthy donors. Clones were sequenced by immunoSEQ multiplex PCR, and TCRdb holds only the in-frame ones, with some missing. The table records more than 95,000 clones, approximately 95% of them present only once. Study results and limitations: The investigators catalogued 150 to 200 TCR beta chains as cytomegalovirus-associated.

The sequencing input was PBMCs. The genes are TRBV7-9 and TRBJ1-1; D is ambiguous. This TCR derives from a man aged 18 to 30 in good health and CMV-seronegative. The CDR3 DNA reads TGTGCCAGCAGCTTAGGAGGGTTGGAGAGAAGAGCTTTCTTT. Its protein is CASSLGGLERRAFF.